Detailed here is one TCR beta chain. The sample comes from a study of blood T cell repertoires in COVID-19. Across the study: The United States, Italy and Spain supplied acute and convalescent COVID-19 samples. T cells, B-cell-depleted T cells, or PBMCs provided the cDNA or gDNA that served as material.

Authors' analysis steps: The authors estimated nucleated cell counts from reference gene primer amplification. Clones were sequenced by immunoSEQ multiplex PCR, and TCRdb holds only the in-frame ones, with some missing. Clone size and the V and J calls come from that table; the DNA yielded D and trimming. The table has 150,000 to 200,000 clones, about 90% seen once. Germline V gives CDR1 GTSNPN, CDR2 SVGIG (reference sequence). V lost 5 bases to trimming and J lost 2 bases, with 10 bases between them. CDR3 length: 13 residues. Input material: peripheral blood. The chain joins TRBV30 to TRBJ1-5; D unresolved. The receptor comes from a woman in her seventies with acute or convalescent COVID-19. CDR3 protein: CAWALGGNQPQHF. Written as DNA, the CDR3 is TGTGCCTGGGCCCTAGGAGGCAATCAGCCCCAGCATTTT.